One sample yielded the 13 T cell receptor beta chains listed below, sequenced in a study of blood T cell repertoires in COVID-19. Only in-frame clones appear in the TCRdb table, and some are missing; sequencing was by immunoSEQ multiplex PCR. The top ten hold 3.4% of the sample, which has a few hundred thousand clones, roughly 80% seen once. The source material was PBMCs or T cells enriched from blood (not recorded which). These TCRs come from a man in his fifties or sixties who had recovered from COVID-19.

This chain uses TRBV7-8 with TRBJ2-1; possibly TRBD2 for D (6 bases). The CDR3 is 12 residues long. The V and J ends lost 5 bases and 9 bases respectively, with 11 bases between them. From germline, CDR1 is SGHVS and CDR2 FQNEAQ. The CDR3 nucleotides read TGTGCCAGCAGCCCGGACTATTTTGAGCAGTTCTTC. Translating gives CASSPDYFEQFF.

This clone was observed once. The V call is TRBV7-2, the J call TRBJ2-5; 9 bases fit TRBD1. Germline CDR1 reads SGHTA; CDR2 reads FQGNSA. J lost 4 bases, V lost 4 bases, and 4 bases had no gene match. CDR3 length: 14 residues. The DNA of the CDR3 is TGTGCCAGCAGCTACCGGACAGGGGCAGAGACCCAGTACTTC. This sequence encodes CASSYRTGAETQYF.

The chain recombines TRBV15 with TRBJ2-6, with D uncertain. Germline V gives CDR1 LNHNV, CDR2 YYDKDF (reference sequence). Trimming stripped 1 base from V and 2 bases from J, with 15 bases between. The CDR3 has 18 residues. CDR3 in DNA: TGTGCCACCAGCAGAGGGCCAGACTTCCTTGCTGGGGCCAACGTCCTGACTTTC. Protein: CATSRGPDFLAGANVLTF.

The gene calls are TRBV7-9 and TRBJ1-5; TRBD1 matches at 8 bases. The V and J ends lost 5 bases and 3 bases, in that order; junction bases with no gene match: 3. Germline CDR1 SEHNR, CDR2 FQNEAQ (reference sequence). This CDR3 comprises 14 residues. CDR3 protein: CASSVTGANQPQHF. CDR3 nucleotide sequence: TGTGCCAGCAGCGTGACAGGGGCCAATCAGCCCCAGCATTTT.

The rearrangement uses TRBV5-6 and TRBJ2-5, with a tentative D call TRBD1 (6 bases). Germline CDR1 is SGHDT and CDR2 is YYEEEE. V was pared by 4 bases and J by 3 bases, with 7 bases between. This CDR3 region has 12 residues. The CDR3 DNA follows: TGTGCCAGCAGCGGACAGAAAGAGACCCAGTACTTC. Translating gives CASSGQKETQYF.

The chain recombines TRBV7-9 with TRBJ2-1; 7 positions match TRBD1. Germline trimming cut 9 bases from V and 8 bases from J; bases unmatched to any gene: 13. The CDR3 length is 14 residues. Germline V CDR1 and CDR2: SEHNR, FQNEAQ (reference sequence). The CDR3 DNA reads TGTGCCAGTTCCCCCCGTAGAGGGGGCCATGAGCAGTTCTTC. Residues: CASSPRRGGHEQFF.

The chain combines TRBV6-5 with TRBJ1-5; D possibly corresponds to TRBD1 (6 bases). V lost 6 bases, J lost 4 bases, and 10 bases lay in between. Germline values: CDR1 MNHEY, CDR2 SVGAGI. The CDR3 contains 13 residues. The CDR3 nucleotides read TGTGCCAGCAGGGGGGCAGGGAATCAGCCCCAGCATTTT. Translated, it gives CASRGAGNQPQHF.

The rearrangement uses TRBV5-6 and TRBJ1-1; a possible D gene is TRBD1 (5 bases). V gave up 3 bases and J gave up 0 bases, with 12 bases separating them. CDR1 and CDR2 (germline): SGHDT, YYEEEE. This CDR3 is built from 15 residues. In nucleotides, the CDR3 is TGTGCCAGCAGCTGGAGGAGGGGATTGAACACTGAAGCTTTCTTT. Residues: CASSWRRGLNTEAFF.

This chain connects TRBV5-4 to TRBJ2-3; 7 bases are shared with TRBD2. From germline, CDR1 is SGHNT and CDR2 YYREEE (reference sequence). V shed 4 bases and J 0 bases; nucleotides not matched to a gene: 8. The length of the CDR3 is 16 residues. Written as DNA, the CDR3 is TGTGCCAGCAGCCACGCCCAGCGGGGTAGCACAGATACGCAGTATTTT. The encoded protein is CASSHAQRGSTDTQYF.

The CDR3 protein is CASSLAGRWEEQFF. In DNA form, the CDR3 reads TGCGCCAGCAGCCTTGCGGGGAGATGGGAGGAGCAGTTCTTC. The V gene is TRBV4-1, the J gene TRBJ2-1, with D possibly matching TRBD2 (6 bases). The germline CDR1 and CDR2 sequences are MGHRA and YSYEKL. Trimming removed 4 bases from V and 10 bases from J, with 17 bases in between. The CDR3 length is 14 residues.

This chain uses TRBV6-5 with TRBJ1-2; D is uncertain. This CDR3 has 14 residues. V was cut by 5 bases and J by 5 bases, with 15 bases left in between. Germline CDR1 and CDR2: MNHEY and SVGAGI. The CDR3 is CASSHDTSWYGYTF. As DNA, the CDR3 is TGTGCCAGCAGTCATGACACTAGTTGGTATGGCTACACCTTC.

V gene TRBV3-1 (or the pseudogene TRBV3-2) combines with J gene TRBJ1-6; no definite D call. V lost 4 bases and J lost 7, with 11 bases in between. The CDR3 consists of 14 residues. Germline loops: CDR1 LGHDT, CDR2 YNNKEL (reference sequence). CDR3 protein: CASSPLSGNSPLHF. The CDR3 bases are TGTGCCAGCAGCCCCCTTTCGGGAAATTCACCCCTCCACTTT.

This CDR3 is CASSVPGQGAYEQYF. The CDR3 DNA sequence: TGTGCCAGCAGCGTACCGGGACAGGGGGCCTACGAGCAGTACTTC. The gene calls are TRBV28 and TRBJ2-7; 11 bases match TRBD1. Trimming took 6 bases from V and 2 from J; bases not matched to a gene: 6. Germline V gene sequence: CDR1 MDHEN, CDR2 SYDVKM. CDR3 length: 15 amino acids.